The 29 T cell receptor beta chains given below trace back to one sample, sequenced in a study of identical twins. TCRdb processed the 5' RACE reads anew with MiXCR; each CDR3 protein has one entry. The sample includes some 500,000 distinct CDR3 sequences, roughly an eighth seen only once; the top ten take approximately 1%. The same sample was also studied in work on yellow fever vaccine responses in identical twins.

Sequencing used CD4+ T cells sorted from blood. These receptors were obtained from a woman aged 18-29 years in good health.

This clonotype was counted only a few times. The chain couples TRBV20-1 to TRBJ1-2; D not resolved. Per germline, CDR1 DFQATT and CDR2 SNEGSKA (reference sequence). V lost 4 bases and J lost 1, with 10 bases in between. There are 13 residues in the CDR3. The CDR3 here is CSAMSYNNYGYTF. The DNA of the CDR3 is TGCAGTGCTATGTCCTACAATAACTATGGCTACACCTTC.

This clonotype was picked up many times. The V gene is TRBV20-1, the J gene TRBJ2-7, with D unclear. Trimming removed 4 bases at V and 1 base at J, with 11 bases between. The CDR3 length is 13 residues. From germline, CDR1 is DFQATT and CDR2 SNEGSKA (reference sequence). CDR3 sequence reads: CSAIRPASYEQYF. The CDR3 DNA reads TGCAGTGCTATCCGACCTGCGTCCTACGAGCAGTACTTC.

The gene calls are TRBV6-1 and TRBJ2-5, with 15 positions matching TRBD2. This CDR3 is 17 amino acids long. Per germline, CDR1 MNHNS and CDR2 SASEGT. V was clipped by 8 bases and J by 4 bases; unmatched bases: 11. The CDR3 DNA follows: TGTGCCAGCCGGGGACTAGCGGGGGGACCAAGGAGAGAGACCCAGTACTTC. Amino acids: CASRGLAGGPRRETQYF.

This clonotype showed up just a few times. The chain recombines TRBV5-1 with TRBJ2-3; the D gene is possibly TRBD2 (6 bases). V dropped 4 bases and J dropped 5 bases, with 20 bases sitting between them. Per the germline V gene, CDR1 is SGHRS and CDR2 is YFSETQ. The CDR3 runs to 16 residues. The CDR3 reads CASSRVRDQAGDTQYF. In DNA, the CDR3 is TGCGCCAGCAGCCGAGTTCGGGACCAAGCGGGAGATACGCAGTATTTT.

The rearrangement links TRBV5-1 to TRBJ1-1; D may be TRBD1 (5 bases). The V gene lost 2 bases and the J gene lost 2 bases, with 13 bases spanning the gap. Per the germline V gene, CDR1 is SGHRS and CDR2 is YFSETQ. CDR3 length: 15 residues. The CDR3 DNA follows: TGCGCCAGCAGCTTCAGATCGCAGGGAAACACTGAAGCTTTCTTT. Encoded protein: CASSFRSQGNTEAFF.

This clonotype was seen more than once but under ten times. The chain has TRBV6-5 and TRBJ2-4; D possibly corresponds to TRBD1 (5 bases). Germline CDR1 and CDR2: MNHEY and SVGAGI. Trimming left V 2 bases short and J 2 bases short, with 19 bases between. The CDR3 is 18 residues long. The CDR3 is CASSYTGPLRGSKNIQYF. DNA for the CDR3: TGTGCCAGCAGTTACACCGGCCCCCTAAGGGGATCCAAAAACATTCAGTACTTC.

This clonotype was counted only a few times. The V gene is TRBV18, the J gene TRBJ2-4; D uncertain. Germline assignment: CDR1 KGHSH and CDR2 LQKENI. The ends were cut back, 2 bases at V and 1 base at J, with 3 bases in the middle. The CDR3 is 13 amino acids. Written as DNA, the CDR3 is TGTGCCAGCTCACCAACGGCCAAAAACATTCAGTACTTC. Translating gives CASSPTAKNIQYF.

The genes are TRBV24-1 and TRBJ2-1; tentatively, D is TRBD1 or TRBD2 (5 bases each). Germline CDR1 reads KGHDR; CDR2 reads SFDVKD. Trimming took 4 bases from V and 6 from J, leaving 15 bases between them. The CDR3 length is 15 residues. CDR3 protein: CATSEGRQLINEQFF. CDR3 DNA: TGTGCCACCAGTGAGGGACGGCAGCTCATCAATGAGCAGTTCTTC.

This clonotype occurred a few times. The V gene is TRBV12-3 or TRBV12-4, the J gene TRBJ2-5, with D tentatively TRBD1 (5 bases). This CDR3 region has 15 residues. V gave up 2 bases and J gave up 2 bases, with 12 bases separating them. This CDR3 is CASSLRGLSQETQYF. The CDR3 DNA reads TGTGCCAGCAGTTTAAGGGGCTTGTCTCAAGAGACCCAGTACTTC.

The chain couples TRBV6-1 to TRBJ2-2; TRBD2 aligns across 7 bases. This CDR3 region has 14 residues. Trimming at V came to 6 bases and at J to 4 bases, leaving 5 bases not matched to a gene. Germline V lookup: CDR1 MNHNS, CDR2 SASEGT. The CDR3 loop is CASRTSVGTGELFF. CDR3 DNA: TGTGCCAGCAGAACTAGCGTGGGCACCGGGGAGCTGTTTTTT.

This clonotype was counted between two and nine times. V usage is TRBV30 and J usage is TRBJ1-3; D gene unclear. The germline gives CDR1 GTSNPN, CDR2 SVGIG (reference sequence). V lost 4 bases and J lost 4, with 2 bases in between. This CDR3 has 10 amino acids. The CDR3 here is CAWKGNTIYF. The CDR3, as DNA: TGTGCCTGGAAAGGAAACACCATATATTTT.

This clonotype was counted between two and nine times. The rearrangement uses TRBV2 and TRBJ1-4; TRBD1 matches at 11 bases. Trimming took 6 bases from V and 8 from J; bases not matched to a gene: 5. Germline-derived CDR1 and CDR2 are SNHLY and FYNNEI. This CDR3 spans 14 amino acids. The CDR3 reads CASRRDRGGEKLFF. In DNA, the CDR3 is TGTGCCAGCAGGAGGGACAGGGGGGGCGAAAAACTGTTTTTT.

The rearrangement joins TRBV10-3 to TRBJ2-1; D uncertain. With 3 bases removed from V and 8 bases from J, the gap between germline ends came to 11 bases. The CDR3 runs 13 residues. CDR1 is ENHRY and CDR2 is SYGVKD in the germline V gene. In DNA form, the CDR3 reads TGTGCCATCAGTGAACGGACGTTTGATGAGCAGTTCTTC. Protein: CAISERTFDEQFF.

In this sample, this clonotype turned up many times. This chain uses TRBV5-1 with TRBJ2-1; no clear D. The CDR3 length is 13 residues. Trimming shortened V by 5 bases and J by 0 bases, and 6 bases separated the two germline ends. Germline lookup yields CDR1 SGHRS and CDR2 YFSETQ. The chain's CDR3 is CASRGSSYNEQFF. The CDR3 bases are TGCGCCAGCAGGGGCTCCTCCTACAATGAGCAGTTCTTC. The full variable domain, in which reference TRBV5-1 and TRBJ2-1 provide the parts outside the CDR3, is KAGVTQTPRYLIKTRGQQVTLSCSPISGHRSVSWYQQTPGQGLQFLFEYFSETQRNKGNFPGRFSGRQFSNSRSEMNVSTLELGDSALYLCASRGSSYNEQFFGPGTRLTVL.

V is TRBV20-1 and J is TRBJ2-7; 7 nucleotides match TRBD1. J was trimmed by 4 bases and V by 6 bases; bases with no gene match: 9. Germline CDR1 DFQATT, CDR2 SNEGSKA (reference sequence). The CDR3 extends over 13 amino acids. DNA of the CDR3: TGCAGTGCCCCAGACAGGGTTCGGTACGAGCAGTACTTC. As protein: CSAPDRVRYEQYF.

The chain couples TRBV21-1 to TRBJ2-7; the DNA was not compared with TRBD1, the D call given in the table. TRBV21-1 is termed a pseudogene. CDR3 size: 16 residues. The CDR3 loop is CASSHSGVRLWMGQYF. The CDR3 DNA is TGTGCCAGCAGCCACTCCGGGGTACGCCTTTGGATGGGGCAGTACTTC.

The chain carries TRBV4-3 and TRBJ2-3; D is tentatively TRBD1 or TRBD2 (5 bases each). This CDR3 has 15 residues. Deletions cut 0 bases from V and 0 bases from J, with 7 bases between. CDR1 and CDR2 (germline): LGHNA, YSLEER. In DNA, the CDR3 is TGCGCCAGCAGCCAAGAGTGGGACAGCACAGATACGCAGTATTTT. Amino acid sequence: CASSQEWDSTDTQYF.

With respect to this clonotype: A read error may produce the germline difference seen at one junction end. The chain employs TRBV27 and TRBJ2-7; TRBD1 or TRBD2 may be the D gene (5 bases each). The CDR3 runs 14 residues. Germline V gene lookup returns CDR1 MNHEY and CDR2 SMNVEV (reference sequence). Here the CDR3 reads CASSRVRGAYELYF. CDR3 in DNA: TGTGCCAGCAGTAGAGTAAGAGGGGCCTACGAGCTGTACTTC.

This clonotype was seen just once. The chain combines TRBV6-5 with TRBJ2-7; D might be TRBD2 (6 bases). V shed 8 bases and J shed 1 base, with 15 bases lying between them. Germline CDR1 MNHEY, CDR2 SVGAGI. There are 14 residues in the CDR3. CDR3 amino acids: CASRYKRVSYEQYF. CDR3 bases: TGTGCCAGCCGGTACAAGCGGGTTTCCTACGAGCAGTACTTC.

The rearrangement links TRBV12-3 or TRBV12-4 to TRBJ1-4; D is unclear. Trimming removed 4 bases from V and 14 bases from J, with 20 bases in between. The CDR3 sequence is 14 residues long. The CDR3 bases are TGTGCCAGCAGTTCCTTCCCGGGCGGGGTAGATCTGTTTTTT. Amino acids: CASSSFPGGVDLFF.

The V gene is TRBV6-2 or TRBV6-3, the J gene TRBJ2-5; TRBD1 agrees at 8 bases. Losses at the gene ends were 6 bases for V and 4 bases for J; bases not matched to a gene: 7. Germline CDR1 is MNHEY and CDR2 is SVGEGT. This CDR3 spans 14 amino acids. The CDR3 loop reads CASSRQGSLETQYF. CDR3 nucleotides: TGTGCCAGCAGCAGACAGGGGTCCCTAGAGACCCAGTACTTC.

This clonotype has a count of ten or more. The chain joins TRBV15 to TRBJ2-7, with D maybe TRBD1 (6 bases). The CDR3 covers 15 residues. Trimming stripped 0 bases from V and 6 bases from J, with 15 bases between. Germline CDR1 reads LNHNV; CDR2 reads YYDKDF (reference sequence). CDR3 nucleotide sequence: TGTGCCACCAGCAGAGATCTTGGGCAGGGGATCGAGCAGTACTTC. As protein: CATSRDLGQGIEQYF.

On this clonotype: One end of the junction varies from germline; a read error may be responsible. The rearrangement joins TRBV7-9 to TRBJ2-1; D possibly uses TRBD1 or TRBD2 (5 bases each). The CDR3 is 11 amino acids. Germline V gene data show CDR1 as SEHNR and CDR2 as FQNEAQ (reference sequence). The chain's CDR3 is CASSVRDDSVF. The DNA of the CDR3 is TGTGCCAGCAGCGTTCGGGACGATTCGGTCTTC.

This rearrangement joins TRBV10-2 to TRBJ2-3; the D is unclear. This CDR3 has 15 residues. The V end lost 2 bases, the J end lost 2 bases, and 11 bases lay between the germline ends. The germline CDR1 and CDR2 sequences are WSHSY and SAAADI. CDR3 in DNA: TGCGCCAGCAGTGAGAGGTTGGGTTCCACAGATACGCAGTATTTT. This codes for CASSERLGSTDTQYF.

The chain has TRBV20-1 and TRBJ2-1, with TRBD2 matching over 10 bases. The V segment lost 5 bases and the J segment 8 bases; nucleotides outside the gene matches: 9. The germline gives CDR1 DFQATT, CDR2 SNEGSKA (reference sequence). The CDR3 has 14 amino acids. The CDR3 DNA follows: TGCAGTGCTGCTAGCGGGAGCGTTCGGGATGAGCAGTTCTTC. It specifies CSAASGSVRDEQFF.

The chain carries TRBV3-1 and TRBJ1-1; TRBD1 might be the D (5 bases). The CDR3 consists of 16 residues. In germline, CDR1 is LGHDT, CDR2 YNNKEL (reference sequence). Trimming cost V 1 base and J 4 bases, with 16 bases left between them. In DNA, the CDR3 is TGTGCCAGCAGCCAAGGTAGAGGGGCGCTTGGCACTGAAGCTTTCTTT. As protein: CASSQGRGALGTEAFF.

A single count supports this clonotype. This sequence joins TRBV29-1 and TRBJ1-3; 7 bases fit TRBD1. Germline V gene lookup returns CDR1 SQVTM and CDR2 ANQGSEA. V gave up 3 bases and J gave up 2 bases; unmatched junction bases: 16. The CDR3 has 18 residues. The CDR3 DNA sequence: TGCAGCGTTGATGTCAGGGGGACACCCCGAACTCCTGGAAACACCATATATTTT. Translation: CSVDVRGTPRTPGNTIYF.

This clonotype was detected many times. The chain uses TRBV6-2 or TRBV6-3 and TRBJ2-7; TRBD2 matches 12 bases. The CDR3 length is 14 residues. In germline, CDR1 is MNHEY, CDR2 SVGEGT. The V segment lost 5 bases and the J segment 2 bases; nucleotides outside the gene matches: 1. CDR3 amino acids: CASSRLAGAYEQYF. The CDR3 DNA follows: TGTGCCAGCAGTCGACTAGCGGGAGCCTACGAGCAGTACTTC.

This clonotype was detected many times. The chain recombines TRBV12-3 or TRBV12-4 with TRBJ2-1; maybe TRBD2 (6 bases). Trimming stripped 3 bases from V and 2 bases from J, with 17 bases between. CDR3 length: 17 amino acids. The CDR3 reads CASSFGVGGVTYNEQFF. DNA for the CDR3: TGTGCCAGCAGTTTCGGTGTAGGCGGGGTGACCTACAATGAGCAGTTCTTC.